The clone carrying this TCR beta chain appeared a single time. What it recognizes is unknown. An end of the junction does not agree with germline; a read error may underlie this. Clones were read by immunoSEQ multiplex PCR, and TCRdb kept only the in-frame ones, dropping some. This sample has some 150,000 clones, with approximately 90% found just once. These data are taken from a study of cytomegalovirus exposure and HLA in healthy donors. Study conclusions and caveats: Specificity for CMV antigens was confirmed in vitro for a few of the CMV-associated chains. The classifier, whose performance was assessed in both the original and validation cohorts, reportedly diagnosed cytomegalovirus status with high specificity and sensitivity. The study listed roughly 160 cytomegalovirus-associated TCR beta chains.

The germline CDR1 and CDR2 sequences are SGHNT and YYREEE (reference sequence). The length of the CDR3 is 14 residues. The 120-subject validation cohort, separate from the 666-subject first cohort, included the donors. The sequence derives from a woman in her twenties or thirties in good health and CMV-seropositive. The chain carries TRBV5-4 and TRBJ1-1; D may be TRBD1 (6 bases). Specimen: PBMCs. The DNA of the CDR3 is TGTGCCAGCAGCACGAGGACAGACTACCCTGAGGCTTTCTTT. This codes for CASSTRTDYPEAFF.